These 17 T cell receptor beta chains were all obtained from the same sample, sequenced in a study of response to subunit inactivated influenza vaccine. TCRdb passed the RT-PCR reads through MiXCR, listing each CDR3 protein once. This sample has about 480,000 distinct CDR3 sequences, with about 25% found just once. Sequencing was performed on CD4+ T cells sorted from PBMCs, taken roughly 5 days after vaccination. Receptors originate from a man aged 50-60 years who received an inactivated influenza vaccine.

The rearrangement joins TRBV4-1 to TRBJ1-1; D ambiguous. CDR1 is MGHRA, CDR2 YSYEKL, per germline. This CDR3 is built from 14 residues. Trimming shortened V by 1 base and J by 1 base, and 7 bases separated the two germline ends. The CDR3 DNA sequence: TGCGCCAGCAGCCAAGTAACTGCGAACACTGAAGCTTTCTTT. The encoded protein is CASSQVTANTEAFF.

This chain joins TRBV5-1 and TRBJ2-3, with TRBD1 matching 8 bases. The CDR3 totals 15 residues. The germline gives CDR1 SGHRS, CDR2 YFSETQ. V dropped 7 bases and J dropped 2; count of bases not matched to a gene: 9. The CDR3 sequence: CASRGTGSITDTQYF. The CDR3 coding sequence is TGCGCCAGCCGAGGGACAGGATCAATCACAGATACGCAGTATTTT.

This sequence joins TRBV20-1 and TRBJ2-5; 8 positions agree with TRBD1. CDR3 size: 13 residues. The V segment lost 3 bases and the J segment 5 bases; nucleotides outside the gene matches: 5. The germline CDR1 and CDR2 sequences are DFQATT and SNEGSKA (reference sequence). For the CDR3, the DNA is TGCAGTGCTAGCCAGGGGGCGGGGGAGACCCAGTACTTC. Its protein product is CSASQGAGETQYF.

A remark on this clonotype: This may be a read error, as it is one base from a much larger clone. The J gene is TRBJ2-5, the V gene TRBV12-3 or TRBV12-4, with TRBD1 matching 7 bases. There are 15 residues in the CDR3. In nucleotides, the CDR3 is TGTGGCAGCAGTAGGGACAGTCTCGTCCTGGAGACCCAGTACTTC. This encodes CGSSRDSLVLETQYF.

There are a few counts of this clonotype. The genes are TRBV20-1 and TRBJ2-1, with 15 bases that match TRBD2. The germline V gene has CDR1 DFQATT and CDR2 SNEGSKA (reference sequence). V gave up 6 bases and J gave up 2 bases; unmatched junction bases: 8. This CDR3 spans 17 amino acids. The CDR3 is CSAVGLAGGKPYNEQFF. The DNA for the CDR3 is TGCAGTGCCGTGGGACTAGCGGGGGGTAAACCCTACAATGAGCAGTTCTTC.

This clonotype was picked up a small number of times. The chain joins TRBV29-1 to TRBJ2-2; a possible D gene is TRBD1 (6 bases). CDR1 is SQVTM and CDR2 is ANQGSEA in the germline V gene. Trimming cost V 6 bases and J 1 base, with 12 bases left between them. The CDR3 contains 14 residues. In nucleotides, the CDR3 is TGCAGCGTGACCTCGGGACAGAACACCGGGGAGCTGTTTTTT. It codes for CSVTSGQNTGELFF.

The rearrangement links TRBV7-2 to TRBJ2-7; TRBD1 or TRBD2 may be the D gene (6 bases each). Germline values: CDR1 SGHTA, CDR2 FQGNSA. CDR3 length: 14 amino acids. Trimming took 3 bases from V and 2 from J, leaving 11 bases between them. For the CDR3, the DNA is TGTGCCAGCAGCTTGAGGGGGGAACCCTACGAGCAGTACTTC. This sequence encodes CASSLRGEPYEQYF.

The chain uses TRBV20-1 and TRBJ1-5; unclear D gene. Germline V gene sequence: CDR1 DFQATT, CDR2 SNEGSKA (reference sequence). Trimming stripped 6 bases from V and 5 bases from J, with 14 bases between. The CDR3 extends over 13 amino acids. The DNA for the CDR3 is TGCAGTGCCGCTAAACCATGGGATCAGCCCCAGCATTTT. It translates to CSAAKPWDQPQHF.

This clonotype was counted at least ten times. This chain connects TRBV7-2 to TRBJ1-1; TRBD1 aligns across 9 bases. This CDR3 is 16 amino acids long. Germline assignment: CDR1 SGHTA and CDR2 FQGNSA. V trimming: 1 base; J trimming: 1 base; junction bases outside the gene matches: 4. CDR3 coding DNA: TGTGCCAGCAGCTTAGTGACAGGGGGAAGGAACACTGAAGCTTTCTTT. Its translation is CASSLVTGGRNTEAFF.

The V gene is TRBV5-1, the J gene TRBJ1-4; 7 nucleotides line up with TRBD1. The CDR3 is 17 residues long. J was trimmed by 7 bases and V by 4 bases; bases with no gene match: 16. CDR1 is SGHRS and CDR2 is YFSETQ in the germline V gene. Here the CDR3 DNA reads TGCGCCAGCAGCCCGCACCGGGACAGCCAACGAAGTGAAAAACTGTTTTTT. Its translation: CASSPHRDSQRSEKLFF. The full variable domain, completed using reference TRBV5-1 and TRBJ1-4, is KAGVTQTPRYLIKTRGQQVTLSCSPISGHRSVSWYQQTPGQGLQFLFEYFSETQRNKGNFPGRFSGRQFSNSRSEMNVSTLELGDSALYLCASSPHRDSQRSEKLFFGSGTQLSVL.

In its sample, this clonotype was seen a few times. The chain employs TRBV10-2 and TRBJ1-1, with unresolved D. V lost 8 bases and J lost 1, with 14 bases in between. The germline V gene encodes CDR1 WSHSY and CDR2 SAAADI. The CDR3 spans 14 residues. The CDR3 loop is CASSPPRANTEAFF. In DNA form, the CDR3 reads TGCGCCAGCTCTCCGCCAAGGGCGAACACTGAAGCTTTCTTT.

The chain carries TRBV12-3 or TRBV12-4 and TRBJ2-4, with 7 bases aligning to TRBD1. J was trimmed by 5 bases and V by 6 bases; bases with no gene match: 4. The CDR3 consists of 13 residues. CDR3 protein: CASRPQGENIQYF. CDR3 DNA sequence: TGTGCCAGCAGACCTCAGGGGGAAAACATTCAGTACTTC.

This chain joins TRBV24-1 and TRBJ2-1; the match to TRBD2 covers 7 bases. The CDR3 is 16 residues long. Germline V CDR1 and CDR2: KGHDR, SFDVKD. The V gene end was trimmed by 4 bases and the J gene end by 0 bases; junction bases not matched to a gene: 5. This CDR3 is CATSDPGGSSYNEQFF. CDR3 nucleotides: TGTGCCACCAGTGACCCCGGCGGGAGCTCCTACAATGAGCAGTTCTTC.

The J gene is TRBJ1-1, the V gene TRBV29-1; D is possibly TRBD1 (5 bases). The CDR3 loop spans 18 amino acids. Germline CDR1 reads SQVTM; CDR2 reads ANQGSEA. The ends were cut back, 4 bases at V and 1 base at J, with 25 bases in the middle. Here the CDR3 reads CSVALAPGREKRNTEAFF. The CDR3, as DNA: TGCAGCGTTGCGCTCGCCCCCGGCAGGGAGAAAAGGAACACTGAAGCTTTCTTT.

This clonotype has just a few counts. The chain carries TRBV5-1 and TRBJ2-7; 8 positions agree with TRBD2. Germline V CDR1 and CDR2: SGHRS, YFSETQ. The length of the CDR3 is 15 residues. V was clipped by 6 bases and J by 0 bases; unmatched bases: 8. CDR3 loop: CASIPTGGSSYEQYF. DNA of the CDR3: TGCGCCAGCATTCCCACGGGAGGGAGCTCCTACGAGCAGTACTTC.

The V call is TRBV20-1, the J call TRBJ1-2, with D perhaps matching TRBD1 (5 bases). The length of the CDR3 is 15 residues. V was trimmed by 4 bases and J by 5 bases, leaving 20 bases between them. In germline, CDR1 is DFQATT, CDR2 SNEGSKA (reference sequence). The CDR3 DNA reads as TGCAGTGCTACCCTGCCGGGGCAGAGGAGATATGGCTACACCTTC. Amino acids: CSATLPGQRRYGYTF.

This clonotype was detected only a few times. J is TRBJ2-1 and V is TRBV7-9, with 8 bases matching TRBD2. V lost 4 bases to trimming and J lost 0 bases; unmatched junction nucleotides: 5. The CDR3 has 16 residues. CDR1 and CDR2 from the germline V gene are SEHNR and FQNEAQ (reference sequence). This CDR3 reads CASSSSGTSSYNEQFF. The CDR3 bases are TGTGCCAGCAGCTCGTCCGGGACTAGCTCCTACAATGAGCAGTTCTTC. The variable domain in full, completed from reference TRBV7-9 and TRBJ2-1, reads DTGVSQNPRHKITKRGQNVTFRCDPISEHNRLYWYRQTLGQGPEFLTYFQNEAQLEKSRLLSDRFSAERPKGSFSTLEIQRTEQGDSAMYLCASSSSGTSSYNEQFFGPGTRLTVL.